This entry lists 18 T cell receptor beta chains sequenced from one sample in a study of blood T cell repertoires in COVID-19. Profiling relied on immunoSEQ multiplex PCR, and the TCRdb table lists in-frame clones only, not all of them. The repertoire holds 150,000 to 200,000 clones, with 60% to 80% as singletons. Sequenced input: peripheral blood. The receptors were gathered from a man aged 65-85 years with acute or convalescent COVID-19.

This sequence joins TRBV12-5 and TRBJ1-1, with D possibly matching TRBD1 (5 bases). Germline CDR1 is LGHNT and CDR2 is FRNRAP. This CDR3 has 14 amino acids. V lost 6 bases to trimming and J lost 2 bases, with 13 bases between them. As DNA, the CDR3 is TGTGCTAGTGGGGGCGGGGGGGGTAACACTGAAGCTTTCTTT. It yields the protein CASGGGGGNTEAFF. Variable domain in full (rest from reference TRBV12-5 and TRBJ1-1): DARVTQTPRHKVTEMGQEVTMRCQPILGHNTVFWYRQTMMQGLELLAYFRNRAPLDDSGMPKDRFSAEMPDATLATLKIQPSEPRDSAVYFCASGGGGGNTEAFFGQGTRLTVV.

The J gene is TRBJ2-7, the V gene TRBV27; 11 bases line up with TRBD2. The germline gives CDR1 MNHEY, CDR2 SMNVEV (reference sequence). The CDR3 consists of 15 residues. Trimming at V came to 4 bases and at J to 2 bases, leaving 4 bases not matched to a gene. CDR3 protein: CASSYGTSGAYEQYF. The CDR3 DNA reads as TGTGCCAGCAGTTACGGGACTAGCGGAGCCTACGAGCAGTACTTC.

The CDR3 DNA reads TGTGCCAGCAGCGTGGGAGGTAGCGGGAGAAATACGCAGTATTTT. Encoded protein: CASSVGGSGRNTQYF. The chain couples TRBV9 to TRBJ2-3, with TRBD2 identical over 9 bases. V shed 2 bases, J shed 7 bases, and the junction held 8 bases outside the gene matches. CDR1 and CDR2 from the germline V gene are SGDLS and YYNGEE. The CDR3 is 15 amino acids.

The rearrangement links TRBV11-2 to TRBJ1-1; 7 bases are shared with TRBD1. The CDR3 has 15 amino acids. From germline, CDR1 is SGHAT and CDR2 FQNNGV. The ends lost 2 bases at V and 3 bases at J; junction bases unmatched: 6. Here the CDR3 reads CASSLKVQGYTEAFF. The DNA of the CDR3 is TGTGCCAGCAGCTTAAAGGTACAGGGGTACACTGAAGCTTTCTTT. Variable domain in full (rest from reference TRBV11-2 and TRBJ1-1): EAGVAQSPRYKIIEKRQSVAFWCNPISGHATLYWYQQILGQGPKLLIQFQNNGVVDDSQLPKDRFSAERLKGVDSTLKIQPAKLEDSAVYLCASSLKVQGYTEAFFGQGTRLTVV.

This chain links TRBV13 with TRBJ1-1; 7 bases map to TRBD1. The CDR3 consists of 16 residues. The V and J ends lost 4 bases and 5 bases, in that order; junction bases with no gene match: 13. Germline-derived CDR1 and CDR2 are PRHDT and FYEKMQ (reference sequence). This CDR3 is CASSSRKGGDGTEAFF. CDR3 coding DNA: TGTGCCAGCAGCTCGCGAAAAGGGGGCGATGGAACTGAAGCTTTCTTT.

The chain carries TRBV7-8 and TRBJ2-5, with a tentative D call TRBD2 (6 bases). The CDR3 length is 15 residues. The V gene lost 5 bases and the J gene lost 2 bases, with 15 bases spanning the gap. CDR1 is SGHVS, CDR2 FQNEAQ, per germline. The CDR3 DNA reads TGTGCCAGCAGCCCCGGGAGATTAGCGCAAGAGACCCAGTACTTC. This gives the protein CASSPGRLAQETQYF.

This clone was recorded a few times. The chain combines TRBV6-5 with TRBJ1-1; no definite D call. Germline V gene lookup returns CDR1 MNHEY and CDR2 SVGAGI. The V gene lost 7 bases and the J gene lost 0 bases, with 9 bases spanning the gap. This CDR3 is built from 13 residues. CDR3 region: CASTSSVNTEAFF. CDR3 sequence (DNA): TGTGCCAGCACGAGCAGCGTGAACACTGAAGCTTTCTTT.

This clone has just a few counts. The V and J genes are TRBV19 and TRBJ2-2; a possible D gene is TRBD2 (6 bases). CDR1 LNHDA and CDR2 SQIVND come from the germline V gene (reference sequence). V was cut by 3 bases and J by 7 bases, with 15 bases left in between. This CDR3 comprises 15 residues. CDR3 residues: CASSIGRDRIGELFF. CDR3 sequence (DNA): TGTGCCAGTAGTATTGGGCGGGATAGGATCGGGGAGCTGTTTTTT.

This chain connects TRBV18 to TRBJ1-4; 7 bases fit TRBD1. The germline gives CDR1 KGHSH, CDR2 LQKENI. The CDR3 totals 14 residues. V was pared by 3 bases and J by 8 bases, with 6 bases of the junction left unmatched. This CDR3 is CASSPGTAGEKLFF. DNA of the CDR3: TGTGCCAGCTCACCGGGGACAGCTGGCGAAAAACTGTTTTTT.

This clone has a single count. The V gene is TRBV25-1, the J gene TRBJ1-2; D is unresolved. Germline V gene data show CDR1 as MGHDK and CDR2 as SYGVNS. V was shortened by 4 bases and J by 3 bases, with 6 bases between the two germline ends. The CDR3 extends over 12 amino acids. The CDR3 is CASSGAYYGYTF. The DNA of the CDR3 is TGTGCCAGCAGTGGGGCTTACTATGGCTACACCTTC.

The J gene is TRBJ2-3, the V gene TRBV27; the D gene is possibly TRBD1 (5 bases). This CDR3 is 15 amino acids long. V lost 4 bases and J 6 bases, leaving 17 bases between the germline ends. The germline V gene encodes CDR1 MNHEY and CDR2 SMNVEV (reference sequence). The CDR3 spells CASSSPRASRDTQYF. The CDR3 coding sequence is TGTGCCAGCAGTTCTCCCAGGGCTAGTAGGGATACGCAGTATTTT.

This sequence joins TRBV19 and TRBJ1-5; D is possibly TRBD1 (6 bases). Trimming took off 6 bases at V and 6 bases at J, with 15 bases between the two ends. In germline, CDR1 is LNHDA, CDR2 SQIVND (reference sequence). The CDR3 totals 14 residues. The CDR3 DNA sequence: TGTGCCAGTAGCTTAGACAGGATCGGTCAGCCCCAGCATTTT. Translating it yields CASSLDRIGQPQHF.

The V and J genes are TRBV23-1 and TRBJ2-7; 8 nucleotides line up with TRBD1. TRBV23-1 carries the ORF label, with uncertain function. This CDR3 contains 14 residues. J was trimmed by 0 bases and V by 4 bases; bases with no gene match: 2. CDR3 sequence reads: CASSRTGCSYEQYF. DNA of the CDR3: TGCGCCAGCAGTCGGACAGGGTGCTCCTACGAGCAGTACTTC.

Ten or more counts support this clone. The chain links TRBV7-2 to TRBJ2-7; D might be TRBD2 (6 bases). V gave up 4 bases and J gave up 4 bases, with 14 bases separating them. Germline CDR1 and CDR2: SGHTA and FQGNSA. The CDR3 totals 14 residues. The CDR3 sequence is CASSSGLEKYEQYF. The CDR3 nucleotides read TGTGCCAGCAGCTCGGGACTCGAGAAGTACGAGCAGTACTTC.

The chain uses TRBV7-2 and TRBJ1-1, with TRBD1 as a possible D gene (5 bases). This CDR3 has 17 amino acids. The germline CDR1 and CDR2 sequences are SGHTA and FQGNSA. The V and J ends lost 1 base and 4 bases respectively, with 19 bases between them. The chain's CDR3 is CASSLGRGPPLGTEAFF. For the CDR3, the DNA is TGTGCCAGCAGCTTAGGTAGGGGCCCCCCGTTGGGCACTGAAGCTTTCTTT.

J is TRBJ2-5 and V is TRBV5-1; TRBD2 matches 9 bases. The CDR3 runs to 13 residues. Germline trimming cut 5 bases from V and 4 bases from J; bases unmatched to any gene: 3. Germline CDR1 is SGHRS and CDR2 is YFSETQ. CDR3 nucleotides: TGCGCCAGCAGAGGAGCGGGAGGAGAGACCCAGTACTTC. Residues: CASRGAGGETQYF.

This chain joins TRBV6-5 and TRBJ1-6; unclear D gene. V gave up 8 bases and J gave up 10 bases, with 15 bases separating them. The germline V gene encodes CDR1 MNHEY and CDR2 SVGAGI. The CDR3 runs to 13 residues. DNA for the CDR3: TGTGCCAGCCAGGAGGTTCTTCGATCACCCCTCCACTTT. Amino acid sequence: CASQEVLRSPLHF.

This clone showed up just a few times. CDR3 DNA sequence: TGTGCCAGCAGTGCCCAATTCACAGATACGCAGTATTTT. Residues: CASSAQFTDTQYF. This chain connects TRBV6-4 to TRBJ2-3; no reliable D call. CDR1 is MRHNA, CDR2 SNTAGT, per germline. The ends were cut back, 4 bases at V and 2 bases at J, with 7 bases in the middle. The CDR3 runs to 13 residues.